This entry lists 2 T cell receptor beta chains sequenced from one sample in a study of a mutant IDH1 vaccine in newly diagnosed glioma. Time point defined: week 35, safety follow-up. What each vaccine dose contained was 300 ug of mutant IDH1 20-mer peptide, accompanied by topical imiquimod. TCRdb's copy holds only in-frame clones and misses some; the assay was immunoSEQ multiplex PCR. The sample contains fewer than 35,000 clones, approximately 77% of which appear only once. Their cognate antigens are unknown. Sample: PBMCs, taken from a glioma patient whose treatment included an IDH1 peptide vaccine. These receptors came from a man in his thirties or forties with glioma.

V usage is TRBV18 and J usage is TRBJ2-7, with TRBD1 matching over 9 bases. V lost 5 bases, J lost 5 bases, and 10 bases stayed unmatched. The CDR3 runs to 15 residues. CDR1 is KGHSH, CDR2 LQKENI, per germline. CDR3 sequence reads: CASSSTGTGNHEQYF. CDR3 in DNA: TGTGCCAGCTCATCAACCGGGACAGGGAACCACGAGCAGTACTTC.

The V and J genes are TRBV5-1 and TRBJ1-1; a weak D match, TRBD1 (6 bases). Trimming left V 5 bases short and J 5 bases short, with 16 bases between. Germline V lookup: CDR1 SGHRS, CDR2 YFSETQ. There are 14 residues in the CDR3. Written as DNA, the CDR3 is TGCGCCAGCAGATCACAGGGCCAGGGTACTGAAGCTTTCTTT. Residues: CASRSQGQGTEAFF.